The rows below give T cell receptor beta chains drawn from one sample of a study of metastatic and nonmetastatic thyroid tumors. TCRdb re-called the PCR reads with MiXCR. The table has around 38,000 clones, roughly 26% seen once. The sequencing sample was made of blood. The origin of the receptors is a female donor with papillary thyroid cancer or a benign thyroid nodule (not recorded which). Some clones in this sample may be carry-over from other donors' samples. Each CDR3 is given with its conserved first and last residue. A D gene is named only where the DNA matches it firmly. For some rows the clone size is stated as once, few or many, or as a class when expanded; others skip it.

V gene	clone size	J gene	D gene	CDR3 protein	CDR3 DNA
TRBV27	NA	TRBJ2-1	NA	CASSLRYLSSYNEQFF	TGTGCCAGCAGTTTGAGGTACCTGAGCTCCTACAATGAGCAGTTCTTC
TRBV5-4	NA	TRBJ2-3	NA	CASSSQGTLVTDTQYF	TGTGCCAGCAGCTCTCAGGGAACATTGGTGACAGATACCCAGTATTTT
TRBV20-1	NA	TRBJ1-2	TRBD1	CSPRRGQGIYGYTF	TGCAGTCCGAGACGGGGACAGGGGATCTATGGCTACACCTTC
TRBV20-1	NA	TRBJ2-6	NA	CSAREAVGANVLTF	TGCAGTGCTAGAGAAGCGGTTGGGGCCAACGTCCTGACTTTC
TRBV19	NA	TRBJ1-2	TRBD1	CASSLDRGNYGYTF	TGTGCCAGTAGTCTCGACAGGGGTAACTATGGCTACACCTTC
TRBV7-3	NA	TRBJ2-7	TRBD2	CASSLEAGERYEQYF	TGTGCCAGCAGCTTAGAAGCGGGGGAGCGATACGAGCAGTACTTC
TRBV4-2	NA	TRBJ1-5	TRBD1	CASSQESGGGQPQHF	TGTGCCAGCAGCCAAGAGTCAGGGGGCGGTCAGCCCCAGCATTTT
TRBV3-1	NA	TRBJ2-5	TRBD2	CASSQGTSGRGGQTQYF	TGTGCCAGCAGCCAAGGCACATCCGGGCGGGGGGGCCAGACCCAGTACTTC
TRBV5-6	NA	TRBJ1-2	NA	CASSPHGGTANYGYTF	TGTGCCAGCAGCCCCCATGGGGGTACAGCTAACTATGGCTACACCTTC
TRBV4-2	many	TRBJ2-7	NA	CASSQDGVGVYEQYF	TGTGCCAGCAGCCAAGATGGGGTCGGGGTCTACGAGCAGTACTTC
TRBV10-3	few	TRBJ1-2	NA	CAIKGTDYGYTF	TGTGCCATCAAGGGGACCGACTATGGCTACACCTTC
TRBV4-2	medium-sized	TRBJ2-2	NA	CASSQDVDGSTGELFF	TGTGCCAGCAGCCAAGATGTAGACGGGAGCACCGGGGAGCTGTTTTTT
TRBV28	many	TRBJ1-2	NA	CASSGGVGGYTF	TGTGCCAGCAGTGGAGGGGTCGGTGGCTACACCTTC
TRBV20-1	NA	TRBJ2-5	TRBD1	CSAGPPPGTGGKTQYF	TGCAGTGCGGGCCCCCCCCCAGGGACAGGGGGTAAGACCCAGTACTTC
TRBV18	many	TRBJ1-3	TRBD1	CASSPFLTGEVSSGNTIYF	TGTGCCAGCTCACCCTTCCTAACAGGGGAGGTGAGCTCTGGAAACACCATATATTTT
TRBV30	few	TRBJ1-4	TRBD1	CAWSATGGTKEKLFF	TGTGCCTGGAGTGCCACAGGGGGCACGAAGGAAAAACTGTTTTTT
TRBV10-3	NA	TRBJ1-1	NA	CAISVNRESTEAFF	TGTGCCATCAGTGTGAACAGGGAGAGCACTGAAGCTTTCTTT
TRBV11-2	NA	TRBJ1-1	TRBD1	CASNGQGAAEAFF	TGTGCCAGCAATGGGCAGGGGGCCGCTGAAGCTTTCTTT
TRBV11-2	medium-sized	TRBJ2-7	NA	CASSISYEQYF	TGTGCCAGCAGCATATCCTACGAGCAGTACTTC
TRBV7-9	many	TRBJ2-7	TRBD1	CASSLAGTVYEQYF	TGTGCCAGCAGCTTAGCCGGGACAGTCTACGAGCAGTACTTC
TRBV6-2/TRBV6-3	medium-sized	TRBJ1-3	NA	CASSKRPGDAGNTIYF	TGTGCCAGCAGCAAACGCCCAGGGGACGCTGGAAACACCATATATTTT
TRBV4-2	NA	TRBJ2-3	TRBD2	CASSLYSGRAADTQYF	TGTGCCAGCAGCCTCTATAGCGGGAGGGCCGCAGATACGCAGTATTTT
TRBV3-1	many	TRBJ1-1	NA	CASSPFTLEGAFF	TGTGCCAGCAGCCCATTTACACTTGAGGGGGCTTTCTTT
TRBV4-1	NA	TRBJ1-1	TRBD1	CASSQEPIRDRESTNTEAFF	TGCGCCAGCAGCCAAGAACCGATCCGGGACAGAGAAAGCACGAACACTGAAGCTTTCTTT
TRBV20-1	NA	TRBJ2-2	NA	CSSTTWRDTGELFF	TGCAGTTCTACGACATGGCGAGACACCGGGGAGCTGTTTTTT
TRBV2	few	TRBJ2-7	TRBD1	CASTGTGRWEQYF	TGTGCCAGCACCGGGACAGGGAGGTGGGAGCAGTACTTC
TRBV28	many	TRBJ2-5	TRBD1	CASRGTVQETQYF	TGTGCCAGCAGAGGGACAGTACAAGAGACCCAGTACTTC
TRBV27	many	TRBJ1-1	NA	CASSQGRGVPEAFF	TGTGCCAGCAGCCAAGGTAGGGGGGTCCCTGAAGCTTTCTTT
TRBV11-1	many	TRBJ2-3	TRBD1	CASSWRLTGQGAITQYF	TGTGCCAGCAGCTGGCGGTTGACGGGACAGGGGGCTATTACGCAGTATTTT
TRBV27	NA	TRBJ1-3	TRBD1	CASRRQGGNTIYF	TGTGCCAGCAGGAGACAGGGTGGAAACACCATATATTTT
TRBV12-3/TRBV12-4	few	TRBJ1-4	NA	CASSPPTGGYEKLFF	TGTGCCAGCAGCCCACCTACAGGTGGCTATGAAAAACTATTTTTT
TRBV20-1	NA	TRBJ2-1	TRBD1	CSVNSGDRVYEQFF	TGCAGTGTCAACTCCGGGGACAGGGTCTATGAGCAGTTCTTC
TRBV5-1	NA	TRBJ2-1	NA	CASSLLTGFVNEQFF	TGCGCCAGCAGCTTGTTAACAGGGTTTGTCAATGAGCAGTTCTTC
TRBV28	NA	TRBJ1-3	TRBD1	CASSRQGAGNTIYF	TGTGCCAGCAGCCGACAGGGGGCTGGAAACACCATATATTTT
TRBV30	NA	TRBJ1-6	NA	CAWSSLGHNSPLHF	TGTGCCTGGAGTTCTTTGGGACATAATTCACCCCTCCACTTT
TRBV14	many	TRBJ1-1	NA	CASSQRERNTEAFF	TGTGCCAGCAGCCAACGGGAGAGGAACACTGAAGCTTTCTTT
TRBV7-6	NA	TRBJ2-3	TRBD1	CASSLGGTGDTDTQYF	TGTGCCAGCAGCTTAGGTGGGACAGGGGACACAGATACGCAGTATTTT
TRBV20-1	many	TRBJ2-5	NA	CSAPQDRWGETQYF	TGCAGTGCCCCACAGGATCGATGGGGAGAGACCCAGTACTTC
TRBV28	many	TRBJ1-5	NA	CASSLINQPQHF	TGTGCCAGCAGTTTAATTAATCAGCCCCAGCATTTT
TRBV28	medium-sized	TRBJ1-1	TRBD1	CASSRTTGQLNTEAFF	TGTGCCAGCAGTCGGACGACAGGGCAATTAAACACTGAAGCTTTCTTT
TRBV7-8	NA	TRBJ2-5	TRBD2	CASSLLTSGGETQYF	TGTGCCAGCAGCTTGTTGACTAGCGGGGGAGAGACCCAGTACTTC
TRBV6-1	few	TRBJ1-2	TRBD1	CAKEKTGVDYGYTF	TGTGCCAAAGAAAAGACAGGGGTCGACTATGGCTACACCTTC
TRBV20-1	many	TRBJ2-2	TRBD2	CSARPLSGPSNTGELFF	TGCAGTGCTAGGCCCCTTAGCGGGCCATCGAACACCGGGGAGCTGTTTTTT
TRBV28	NA	TRBJ1-2	NA	CASSSPWDLVYTF	TGTGCCAGCAGTAGTCCCTGGGACCTTGTCTACACCTTC
TRBV12-3/TRBV12-4	few	TRBJ2-7	TRBD2	CASSRLAGSSYEQYF	TGTGCCAGCAGTAGACTAGCGGGAAGCTCCTACGAGCAGTACTTC
TRBV4-2	NA	TRBJ1-1	NA	CASSQGPDRPLNTEAFF	TGTGCCAGCAGCCAAGGACCGGACAGACCGCTGAACACTGAAGCTTTCTTT
TRBV27	many	TRBJ1-1	TRBD1	CASSFGTGPTAEAFF	TGTGCCAGCAGTTTCGGGACAGGCCCCACCGCTGAAGCTTTCTTT
TRBV12-3/TRBV12-4	many	TRBJ2-1	TRBD2	CASSLSGGGNEQFF	TGTGCCAGCAGTTTAAGCGGGGGGGGCAATGAGCAGTTCTTC
TRBV24-1	NA	TRBJ2-3	NA	CATSDSDRIFTDTQYF	TGTGCCACCAGTGATTCCGATAGGATCTTCACAGATACGCAGTATTTT
TRBV7-2	NA	TRBJ2-7	TRBD1	CASSLGGQGRRQYF	TGTGCCAGCAGCTTAGGAGGACAGGGTAGACGGCAGTACTTC